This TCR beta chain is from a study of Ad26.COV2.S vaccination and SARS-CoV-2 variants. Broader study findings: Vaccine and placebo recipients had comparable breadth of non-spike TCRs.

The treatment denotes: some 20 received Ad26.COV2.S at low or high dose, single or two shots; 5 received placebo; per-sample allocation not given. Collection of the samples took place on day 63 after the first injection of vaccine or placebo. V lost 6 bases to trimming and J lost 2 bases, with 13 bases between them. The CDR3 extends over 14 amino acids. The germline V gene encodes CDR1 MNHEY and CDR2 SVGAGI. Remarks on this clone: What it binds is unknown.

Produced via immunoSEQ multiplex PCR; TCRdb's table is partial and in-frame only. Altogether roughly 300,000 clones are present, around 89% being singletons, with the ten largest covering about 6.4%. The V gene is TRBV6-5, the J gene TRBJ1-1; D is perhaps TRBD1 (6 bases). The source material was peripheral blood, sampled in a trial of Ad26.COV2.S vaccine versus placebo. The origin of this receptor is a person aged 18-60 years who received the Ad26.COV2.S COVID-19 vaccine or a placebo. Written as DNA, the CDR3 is TGTGCCAGCAGCTCGGGACACCGAAACACTGAAGCTTTCTTT. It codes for CASSSGHRNTEAFF.